Listed below are T cell receptor beta chains from one sample, sequenced in a study of OX40 agonist ivuxolimab in advanced cancers. TCRdb keeps only in-frame clones here, not all; method: immunoSEQ multiplex PCR. The sample carries nearly 80,000 clones, almost 85% recorded once. Sequenced here: CD4+ or CD8+ T cells sorted from blood, sampled in a trial of the OX40 agonist ivuxolimab. Receptors originate from an adult with an advanced solid tumor such as melanoma, head and neck, liver or kidney cancer. Both conserved end residues are part of each CDR3. Fields, in order: CDR3 length, J gene, D gene, clone size, V gene, CDR3 protein, CDR3 DNA. D genes are given only for firm matches. Where a row states a size, it is once, few, many or the class of an expanded clone; other rows omit it.

14,TRBJ2-1,NA,NA,TRBV29-1,CSVEETRINSEQFF,TGCAGCGTTGAAGAGACTAGGATAAATTCTGAGCAGTTCTTC
12,TRBJ2-7,NA,NA,TRBV5-1,CASTDSSYEQYF,TGCGCCAGCACGGACAGCTCCTACGAGCAGTACTTC
16,TRBJ2-3,TRBD2,NA,TRBV15,CATSSGKAGGTDTQYF,TGTGCCACCAGCAGCGGAAAAGCGGGAGGCACAGATACGCAGTATTTT
14,TRBJ1-3,NA,once,TRBV9,CASSTSSSGNTIYF,TGTGCCAGCAGCACATCAAGCTCTGGAAACACCATATATTTT
15,TRBJ2-2,NA,NA,TRBV6-1,CASRGARTPAGELFF,TGTGCCAGCAGAGGAGCGCGGACCCCGGCCGGGGAGCTGTTTTTT
17,TRBJ2-2,NA,NA,TRBV11-3,CASSLSLPSAIGGELFF,TGTGCCAGCAGCTTAAGTTTGCCTAGCGCTATTGGCGGGGAGCTGTTTTTT
16,TRBJ1-1,TRBD1,NA,TRBV7-9,CASSTRQGSFDTEAFF,TGTGCCAGCAGCACCCGACAGGGTTCGTTTGACACTGAAGCTTTCTTT
14,TRBJ1-1,NA,NA,TRBV7-2,CASSSDLQNTEAFF,TGTGCCAGCAGCTCCGACCTTCAGAACACTGAAGCTTTCTTT
13,TRBJ2-7,NA,once,TRBV6-6,CASRHDSPSEQYF,TGTGCCAGCAGACACGACAGCCCCAGCGAGCAGTACTTC
13,TRBJ1-2,NA,NA,TRBV10-1,CASSESTGYGYTF,TGCGCCAGCAGTGAGTCGACAGGCTATGGCTACACCTTC
15,TRBJ1-3,NA,NA,TRBV7-2,CASSSRGGSGNTIYF,TGTGCCAGCAGCTCGAGGGGGGGCTCTGGAAACACCATATATTTT
17,TRBJ2-5,TRBD2,once,TRBV15,CATSRDALSGSGWTQYF,TGTGCCACCAGCAGAGATGCTCTTAGCGGGAGTGGCTGGACCCAGTACTTC
16,TRBJ2-3,TRBD2,NA,TRBV19,CASSPLEAGGVDTQYF,TGTGCCAGTAGTCCCCTCGAAGCGGGAGGTGTGGATACGCAGTATTTT
17,TRBJ2-3,NA,few,TRBV7-2,CASSLVNRAYGTDTQYF,TGTGCCAGCAGCTTAGTTAACCGGGCTTATGGCACAGATACGCAGTATTTT
14,TRBJ1-2,TRBD1,NA,TRBV7-9,CASSSTGGFYGYTF,TGTGCCAGCAGCTCGACAGGGGGCTTCTATGGCTACACCTTC
14,TRBJ2-2,NA,NA,TRBV29-1,CSVRYGLGSGELFF,TGCAGCGTCCGATACGGGTTGGGGTCCGGGGAGCTGTTTTTT
13,TRBJ2-5,NA,NA,TRBV5-1,CASSPGRGETQYF,TGCGCCAGCAGCCCGGGGAGGGGGGAGACCCAGTACTTC
13,TRBJ2-1,NA,NA,TRBV5-6,CASSLDYYNEQFF,TGTGCCAGCAGCTTGGACTATTACAATGAGCAGTTCTTC
15,TRBJ2-1,TRBD1,NA,TRBV10-1,CASSDPGTGFDEQFF,TGCGCCAGCAGCGATCCCGGGACAGGATTCGATGAGCAGTTCTTC
14,TRBJ2-5,TRBD2,NA,TRBV7-7,CASSLGGGAETQYF,TGTGCCAGCAGCTTAGGCGGGGGGGCTGAGACCCAGTACTTC
15,TRBJ2-1,NA,NA,TRBV7-9,CASSLYRDLGNEQFF,TGTGCCAGCAGCCTTTACCGGGACCTGGGCAATGAGCAGTTCTTC
15,TRBJ2-7,NA,NA,TRBV2,CASDGMSGILGEQYF,TGTGCCAGCGACGGGATGTCAGGGATCTTGGGCGAGCAGTACTTC
18,TRBJ1-6,NA,NA,TRBV4-3,CASSRDISGETYNSPLHF,TGCGCCAGCAGCCGAGACATTTCAGGGGAAACCTATAATTCACCCCTCCACTTT
15,TRBJ1-5,NA,NA,TRBV5-5,CASSLLGGLGQPQHF,TGTGCCAGCAGCTTGCTGGGGGGGCTGGGTCAGCCCCAGCATTTT
14,TRBJ1-2,NA,NA,TRBV5-1,CASSLADGNYGYTF,TGCGCCAGCAGCTTGGCCGACGGGAACTATGGCTACACCTTC
13,TRBJ1-2,NA,NA,TRBV5-8,CASRPYLDVGYTF,TGTGCCAGCAGGCCTTATTTAGACGTGGGCTACACCTTC
14,TRBJ1-2,NA,few,TRBV2,CASRTQGPSDGYTF,TGTGCCAGCAGAACACAGGGTCCTTCGGATGGCTACACCTTC
15,TRBJ1-1,TRBD1,once,TRBV27,CASSSTQGGGTEAFF,TGTGCCAGCAGTTCTACGCAGGGGGGGGGCACTGAAGCTTTCTTT
14,TRBJ2-1,NA,NA,TRBV7-9,CASASGVSYNEQFF,TGTGCCAGCGCCAGCGGTGTCTCCTACAATGAGCAGTTCTTC
14,TRBJ1-5,NA,NA,TRBV2,CASSEGTASQPQHF,TGTGCCAGCAGTGAAGGAACAGCGAGCCAGCCCCAGCATTTT
16,TRBJ2-7,NA,many,TRBV18,CASSPLIPASTYEQYF,TGTGCCAGCTCACCACTCATACCGGCTTCTACCTACGAGCAGTACTTC
14,TRBJ2-5,NA,NA,TRBV5-1,CASSLAGNQETQYF,TGCGCCAGCAGCTTGGCAGGAAACCAAGAGACCCAGTACTTC
15,TRBJ2-3,TRBD1,NA,TRBV5-4,CASSLEGTGRTAQYF,TGTGCCAGCAGCTTGGAGGGGACAGGTCGGACCGCGCAGTATTTT